The sequence of this TCR beta chain was determined in a study of cytomegalovirus exposure and HLA in healthy donors. J was trimmed by 2 bases and V by 3 bases; bases with no gene match: 5. CDR1 and CDR2 from the germline V gene are MGHDK and SYGVNS. The CDR3 covers 15 residues. Use of 60 Vbeta and 13 Jbeta primers characterized the PCR. Measured with immunoSEQ multiplex PCR; TCRdb has only the in-frame clones, and not every one. The sample's table shows tens of thousands of clones. The sample consisted of PBMCs. The chain is built from TRBV25-1 and TRBJ2-7, with TRBD1 matching 9 bases. This TCR was recovered from a female donor in good health and CMV-seropositive. CDR3 DNA sequence: TGTGCCAGCAGTGACCCGGGACAGGGTACCTACGAGCAGTACTTC. As protein: CASSDPGQGTYEQYF.